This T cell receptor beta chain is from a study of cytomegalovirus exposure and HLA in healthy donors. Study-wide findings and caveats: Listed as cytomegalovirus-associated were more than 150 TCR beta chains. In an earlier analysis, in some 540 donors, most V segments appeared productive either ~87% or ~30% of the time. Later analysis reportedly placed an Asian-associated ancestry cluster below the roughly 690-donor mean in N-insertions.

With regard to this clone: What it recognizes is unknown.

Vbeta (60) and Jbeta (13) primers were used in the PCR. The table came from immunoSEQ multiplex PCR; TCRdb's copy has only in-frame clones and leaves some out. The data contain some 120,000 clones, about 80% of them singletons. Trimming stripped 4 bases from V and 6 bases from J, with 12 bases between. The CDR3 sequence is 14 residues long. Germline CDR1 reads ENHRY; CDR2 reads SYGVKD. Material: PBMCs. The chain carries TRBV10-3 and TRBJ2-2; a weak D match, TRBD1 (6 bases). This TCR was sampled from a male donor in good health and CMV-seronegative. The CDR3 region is CAISGVGGSGELFF. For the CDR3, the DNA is TGTGCCATCAGTGGCGTTGGGGGCTCCGGGGAGCTGTTTTTT.